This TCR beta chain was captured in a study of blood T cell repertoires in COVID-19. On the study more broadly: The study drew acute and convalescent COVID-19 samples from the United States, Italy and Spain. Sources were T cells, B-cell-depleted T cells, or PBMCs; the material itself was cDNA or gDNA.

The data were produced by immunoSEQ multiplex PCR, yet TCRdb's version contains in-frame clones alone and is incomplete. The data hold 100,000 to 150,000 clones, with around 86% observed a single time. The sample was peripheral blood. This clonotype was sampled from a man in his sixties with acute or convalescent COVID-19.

CDR3 residues: CASSLELAANNEQFF. The DNA for the CDR3 is TGTGCCAGCAGCTTAGAACTAGCGGCCAACAATGAGCAGTTCTTC. The chain is built from TRBV11-2 and TRBJ2-1, with 8 bases identical to TRBD2. The trim removed 0 bases at V and 5 bases at J, leaving 3 bases unmatched. The CDR3 sequence is 15 residues long. The germline gives CDR1 SGHAT, CDR2 FQNNGV.